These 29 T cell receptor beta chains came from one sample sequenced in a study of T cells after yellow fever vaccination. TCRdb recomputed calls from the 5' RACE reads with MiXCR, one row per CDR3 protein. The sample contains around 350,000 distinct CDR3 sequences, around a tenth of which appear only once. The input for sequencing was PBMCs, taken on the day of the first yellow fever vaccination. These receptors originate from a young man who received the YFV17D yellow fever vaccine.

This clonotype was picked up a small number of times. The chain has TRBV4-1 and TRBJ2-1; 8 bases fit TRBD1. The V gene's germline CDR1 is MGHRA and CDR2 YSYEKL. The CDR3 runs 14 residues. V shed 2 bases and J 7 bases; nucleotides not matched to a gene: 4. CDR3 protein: CASSQPGQGNEQFF. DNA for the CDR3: TGCGCCAGCAGCCAACCCGGACAGGGTAATGAGCAGTTCTTC.

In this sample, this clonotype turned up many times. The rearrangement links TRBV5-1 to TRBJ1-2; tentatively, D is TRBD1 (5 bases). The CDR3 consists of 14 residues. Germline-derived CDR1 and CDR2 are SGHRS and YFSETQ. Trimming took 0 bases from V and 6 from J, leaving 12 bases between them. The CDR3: CASSLAGITNGYTF. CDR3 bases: TGCGCCAGCAGCTTGGCAGGGATAACTAATGGCTACACCTTC. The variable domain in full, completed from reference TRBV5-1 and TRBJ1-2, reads KAGVTQTPRYLIKTRGQQVTLSCSPISGHRSVSWYQQTPGQGLQFLFEYFSETQRNKGNFPGRFSGRQFSNSRSEMNVSTLELGDSALYLCASSLAGITNGYTFGSGTRLTVV.

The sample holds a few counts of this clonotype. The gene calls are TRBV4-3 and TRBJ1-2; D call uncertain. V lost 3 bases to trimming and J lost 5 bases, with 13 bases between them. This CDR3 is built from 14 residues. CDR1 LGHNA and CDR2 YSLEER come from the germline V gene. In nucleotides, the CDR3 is TGCGCCAGCAGCCAGGATCGGGAGCCTTATGGCTACACCTTC. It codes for CASSQDREPYGYTF.

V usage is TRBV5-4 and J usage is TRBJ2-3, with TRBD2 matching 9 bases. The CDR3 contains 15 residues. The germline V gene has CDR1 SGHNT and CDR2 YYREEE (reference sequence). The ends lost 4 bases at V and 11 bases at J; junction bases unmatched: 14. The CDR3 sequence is CASSPPGASGVEQYF. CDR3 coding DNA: TGTGCCAGCAGCCCCCCCGGGGCTAGCGGGGTTGAGCAGTATTTT. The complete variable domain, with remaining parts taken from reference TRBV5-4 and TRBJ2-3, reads ETGVTQSPTHLIKTRGQQVTLRCSSQSGHNTVSWYQQALGQGPQFIFQYYREEENGRGNFPPRFSGLQFPNYSSELNVNALELDDSALYLCASSPPGASGVEQYFGPGTRLTVL.

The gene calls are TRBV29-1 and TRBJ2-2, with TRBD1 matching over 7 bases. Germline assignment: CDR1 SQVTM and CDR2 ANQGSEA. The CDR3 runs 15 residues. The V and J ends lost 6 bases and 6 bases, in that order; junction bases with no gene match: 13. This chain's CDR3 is CSVSLRDSYSGELFF. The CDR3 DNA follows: TGCAGCGTCTCACTCCGGGACAGTTATTCCGGGGAGCTGTTTTTT.

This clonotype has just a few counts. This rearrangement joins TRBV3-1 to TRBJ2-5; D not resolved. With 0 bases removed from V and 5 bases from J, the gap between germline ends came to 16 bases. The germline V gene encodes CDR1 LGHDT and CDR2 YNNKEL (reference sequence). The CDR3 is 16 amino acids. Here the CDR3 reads CASSQDTQAGGETQYF. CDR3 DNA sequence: TGTGCCAGCAGCCAAGATACCCAGGCCGGTGGGGAGACCCAGTACTTC.

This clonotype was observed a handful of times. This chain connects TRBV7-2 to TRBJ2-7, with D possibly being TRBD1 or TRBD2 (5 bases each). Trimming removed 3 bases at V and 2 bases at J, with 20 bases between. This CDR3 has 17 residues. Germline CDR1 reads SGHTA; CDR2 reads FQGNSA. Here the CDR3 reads CASSFSPGLNPTYEQYF. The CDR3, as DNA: TGTGCCAGCAGCTTCTCACCGGGGCTGAACCCGACCTACGAGCAGTACTTC.

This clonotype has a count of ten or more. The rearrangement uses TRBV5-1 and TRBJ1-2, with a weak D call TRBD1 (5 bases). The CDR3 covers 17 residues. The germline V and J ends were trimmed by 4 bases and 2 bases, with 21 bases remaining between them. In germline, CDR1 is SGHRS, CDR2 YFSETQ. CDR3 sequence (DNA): TGCGCCAGCAGCCGAGGGGAAGGTGGGAGGCAGAACTATGGCTACACCTTC. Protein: CASSRGEGGRQNYGYTF.

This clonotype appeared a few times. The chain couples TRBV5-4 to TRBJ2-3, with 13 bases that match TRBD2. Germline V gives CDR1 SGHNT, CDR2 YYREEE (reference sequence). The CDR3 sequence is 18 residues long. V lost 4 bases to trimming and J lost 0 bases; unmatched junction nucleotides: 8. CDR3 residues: CASSTGTSGALSTDTQYF. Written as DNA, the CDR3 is TGTGCCAGCAGCACGGGGACTAGCGGGGCCCTAAGCACAGATACGCAGTATTTT. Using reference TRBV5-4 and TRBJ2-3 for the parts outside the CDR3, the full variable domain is ETGVTQSPTHLIKTRGQQVTLRCSSQSGHNTVSWYQQALGQGPQFIFQYYREEENGRGNFPPRFSGLQFPNYSSELNVNALELDDSALYLCASSTGTSGALSTDTQYFGPGTRLTVL.

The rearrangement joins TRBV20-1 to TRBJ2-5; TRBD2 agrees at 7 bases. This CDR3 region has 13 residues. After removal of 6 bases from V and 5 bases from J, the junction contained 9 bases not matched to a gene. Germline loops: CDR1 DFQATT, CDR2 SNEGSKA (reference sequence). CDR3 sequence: CSAPRGGGETQYF. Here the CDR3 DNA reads TGCAGTGCCCCCCGTGGGGGGGGGGAGACCCAGTACTTC.

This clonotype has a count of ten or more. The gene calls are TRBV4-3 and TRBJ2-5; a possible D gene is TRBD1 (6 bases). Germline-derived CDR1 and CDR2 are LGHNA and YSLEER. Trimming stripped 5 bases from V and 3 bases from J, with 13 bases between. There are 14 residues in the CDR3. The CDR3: CASSTHAGEETQYF. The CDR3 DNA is TGCGCCAGCAGCACCCATGCAGGGGAAGAGACCCAGTACTTC.

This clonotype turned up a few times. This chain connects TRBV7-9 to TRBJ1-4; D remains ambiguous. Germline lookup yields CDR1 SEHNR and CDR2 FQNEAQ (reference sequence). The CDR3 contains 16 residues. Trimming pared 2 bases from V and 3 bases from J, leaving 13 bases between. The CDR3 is CASSLLEGRSNEKLFF. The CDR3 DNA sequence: TGTGCCAGCAGCTTATTAGAGGGAAGGTCTAATGAAAAACTGTTTTTT.

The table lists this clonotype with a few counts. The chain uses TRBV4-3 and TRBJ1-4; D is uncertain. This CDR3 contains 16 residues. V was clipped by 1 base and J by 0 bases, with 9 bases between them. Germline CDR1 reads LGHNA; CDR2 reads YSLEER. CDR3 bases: TGCGCCAGCAGCCAAGCCCCACTCGCAACTAATGAAAAACTGTTTTTT. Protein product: CASSQAPLATNEKLFF.

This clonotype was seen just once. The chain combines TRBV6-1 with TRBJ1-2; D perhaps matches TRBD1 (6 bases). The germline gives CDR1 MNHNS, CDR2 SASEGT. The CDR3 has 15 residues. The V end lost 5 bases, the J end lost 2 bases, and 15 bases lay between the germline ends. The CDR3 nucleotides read TGTGCCAGCAGTCTAACGGGACACCGGAACTATGGCTACACCTTC. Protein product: CASSLTGHRNYGYTF.

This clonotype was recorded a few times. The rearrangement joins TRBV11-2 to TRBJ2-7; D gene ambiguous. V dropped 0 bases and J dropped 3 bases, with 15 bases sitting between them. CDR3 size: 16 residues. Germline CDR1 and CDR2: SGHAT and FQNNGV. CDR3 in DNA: TGTGCCAGCAGCTTAGAGGGCCCCGGATCCCTCTACGAGCAGTACGTC. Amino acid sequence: CASSLEGPGSLYEQYV.

Here the CDR3 DNA reads TGTGCCAGCAGCCAGGGACTTCACTATGGCTACACCTTC. Encoded protein: CASSQGLHYGYTF. The rearrangement joins TRBV14 to TRBJ1-2, with D possibly matching TRBD1 (5 bases). Deletions cut 3 bases from V and 3 bases from J, with 8 bases between. The CDR3 length is 13 residues. Germline CDR1 reads SGHDN; CDR2 reads FVKESK.

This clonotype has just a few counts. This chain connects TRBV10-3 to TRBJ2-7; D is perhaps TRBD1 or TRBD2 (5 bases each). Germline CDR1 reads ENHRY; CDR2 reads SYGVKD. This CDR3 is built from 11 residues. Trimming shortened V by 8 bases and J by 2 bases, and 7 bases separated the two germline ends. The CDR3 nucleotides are TGTGCCATCGGGGGTCCCTACGAGCAGTACGTC. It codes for CAIGGPYEQYV.

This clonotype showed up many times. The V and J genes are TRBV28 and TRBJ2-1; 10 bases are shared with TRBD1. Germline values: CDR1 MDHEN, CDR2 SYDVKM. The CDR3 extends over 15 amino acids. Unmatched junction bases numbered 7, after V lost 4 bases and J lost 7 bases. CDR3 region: CASSYRDRGLNEQFF. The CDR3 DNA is TGTGCCAGCAGTTACCGGGACAGGGGTTTGAATGAGCAGTTCTTC.

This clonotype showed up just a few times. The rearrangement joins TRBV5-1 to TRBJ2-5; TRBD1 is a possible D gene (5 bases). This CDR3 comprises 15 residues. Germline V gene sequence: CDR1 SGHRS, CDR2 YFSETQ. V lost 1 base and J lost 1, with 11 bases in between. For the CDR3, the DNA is TGCGCCAGCAGCTTGTACGGACAACCCCAAGAGACCCAGTACTTC. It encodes CASSLYGQPQETQYF.

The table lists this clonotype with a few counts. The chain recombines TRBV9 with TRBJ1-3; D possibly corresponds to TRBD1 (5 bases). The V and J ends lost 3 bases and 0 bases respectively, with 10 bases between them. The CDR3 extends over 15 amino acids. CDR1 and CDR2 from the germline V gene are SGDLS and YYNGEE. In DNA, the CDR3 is TGTGCCAGCAGCGCCGGGGGGACCTCTGGAAACACCATATATTTT. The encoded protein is CASSAGGTSGNTIYF.

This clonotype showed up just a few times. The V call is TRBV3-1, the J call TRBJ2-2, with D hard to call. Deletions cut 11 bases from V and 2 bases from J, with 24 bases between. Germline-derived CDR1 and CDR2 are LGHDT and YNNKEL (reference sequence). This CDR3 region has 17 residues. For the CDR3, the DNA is TGTGCCTCCTGCCAAGTATTGGTCGGGCCAAACACCGGGGAGCTGTTTTTT. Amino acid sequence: CASCQVLVGPNTGELFF. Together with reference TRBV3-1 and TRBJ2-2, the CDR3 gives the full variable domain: DTAVSQTPKYLVTQMGNDKSIKCEQNLGHDTMYWYKQDSKKFLKIMFSYNNKELIINETVPNRFSPKSPDKAHLNLHINSLELGDSAVYFCASCQVLVGPNTGELFFGEGSRLTVL.

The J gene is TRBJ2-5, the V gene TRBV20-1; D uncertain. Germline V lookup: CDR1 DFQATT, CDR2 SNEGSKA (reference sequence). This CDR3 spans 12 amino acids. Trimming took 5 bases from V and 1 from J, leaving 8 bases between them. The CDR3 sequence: CSADPRQETQYF. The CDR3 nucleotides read TGCAGTGCTGATCCGCGCCAAGAGACCCAGTACTTC.

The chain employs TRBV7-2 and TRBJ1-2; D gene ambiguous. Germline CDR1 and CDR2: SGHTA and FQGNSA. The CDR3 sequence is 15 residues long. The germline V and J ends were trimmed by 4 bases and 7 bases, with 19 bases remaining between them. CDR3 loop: CASSSPRARSGGYTF. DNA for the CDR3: TGTGCCAGCAGCTCGCCCCGGGCCCGCTCAGGTGGCTACACCTTC.

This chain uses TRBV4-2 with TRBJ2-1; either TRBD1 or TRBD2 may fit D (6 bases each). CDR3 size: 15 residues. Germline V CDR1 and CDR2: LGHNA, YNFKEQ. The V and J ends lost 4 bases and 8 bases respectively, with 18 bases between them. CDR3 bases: TGTGCCAGCAGCCTCTTATTAGGGGGGAGGCATGAGCAGTTCTTC. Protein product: CASSLLLGGRHEQFF.

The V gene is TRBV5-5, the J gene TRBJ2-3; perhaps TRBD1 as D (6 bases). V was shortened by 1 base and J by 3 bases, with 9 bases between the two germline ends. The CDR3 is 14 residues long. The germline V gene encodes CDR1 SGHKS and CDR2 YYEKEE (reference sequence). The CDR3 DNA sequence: TGTGCCAGCAGCTTGTGGGGGCGGACAGATACGCAGTATTTT. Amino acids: CASSLWGRTDTQYF. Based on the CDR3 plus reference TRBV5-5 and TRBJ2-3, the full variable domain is DAGVTQSPTHLIKTRGQQVTLRCSPISGHKSVSWYQQVLGQGPQFIFQYYEKEERGRGNFPDRFSARQFPNYSSELNVNALLLGDSALYLCASSLWGRTDTQYFGPGTRLTVL.

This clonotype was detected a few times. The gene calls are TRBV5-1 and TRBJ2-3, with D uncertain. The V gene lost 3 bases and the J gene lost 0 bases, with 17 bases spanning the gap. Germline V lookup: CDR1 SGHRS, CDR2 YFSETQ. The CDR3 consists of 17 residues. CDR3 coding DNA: TGCGCCAGCAGCTCGGCAGGCGTAACCTCTAGCACAGATACGCAGTATTTT. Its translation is CASSSAGVTSSTDTQYF.

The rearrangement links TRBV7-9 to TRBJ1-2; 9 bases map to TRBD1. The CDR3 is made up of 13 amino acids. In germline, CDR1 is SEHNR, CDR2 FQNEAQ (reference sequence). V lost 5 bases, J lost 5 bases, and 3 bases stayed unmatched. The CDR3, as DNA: TGTGCCAGCAGCACCGGGACAGGGTATGGCTACACCTTC. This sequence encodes CASSTGTGYGYTF.

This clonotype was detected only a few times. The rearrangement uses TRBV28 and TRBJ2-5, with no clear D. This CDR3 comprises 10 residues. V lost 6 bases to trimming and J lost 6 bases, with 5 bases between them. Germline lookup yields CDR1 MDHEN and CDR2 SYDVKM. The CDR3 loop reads CASSGQTQYF. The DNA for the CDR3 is TGTGCCAGCAGCGGCCAGACCCAGTACTTC. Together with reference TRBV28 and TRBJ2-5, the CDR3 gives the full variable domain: DVKVTQSSRYLVKRTGEKVFLECVQDMDHENMFWYRQDPGLGLRLIYFSYDVKMKEKGDIPEGYSVSREKKERFSLILESASTNQTSMYLCASSGQTQYFGPGTRLLVL.

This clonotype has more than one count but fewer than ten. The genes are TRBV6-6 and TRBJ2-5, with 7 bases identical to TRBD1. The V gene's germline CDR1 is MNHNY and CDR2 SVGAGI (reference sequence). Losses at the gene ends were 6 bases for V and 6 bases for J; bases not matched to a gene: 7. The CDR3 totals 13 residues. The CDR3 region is CASSSTGSKTQYF. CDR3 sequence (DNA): TGTGCCAGCAGCTCGACAGGGTCAAAGACCCAGTACTTC.